The 22 T cell receptor beta chains given below trace back to one sample, sequenced in a study of T cell responses to AZD1222 COVID-19 vaccine. Sequencing used immunoSEQ multiplex PCR; TCRdb keeps in-frame clones, though not all of them. Found here are 110,000 or so clones, roughly 85% of them singletons; the top ten hold just under 9.5%. Material: peripheral blood, obtained on day 0 of AZD1222 vaccination. The receptors were sampled from an adult in good health.

CDR3 amino acids: CASSLVGRGGLNTEAFF. The DNA of the CDR3 is TGTGCCAGCAGCTTAGTTGGGCGGGGCGGATTGAACACTGAAGCTTTCTTT. This sequence joins TRBV7-9 and TRBJ1-1; tentative D call: TRBD1 (5 bases). Germline V gene lookup returns CDR1 SEHNR and CDR2 FQNEAQ (reference sequence). V was clipped by 1 base and J by 0 bases, with 15 bases between them. The CDR3 runs 17 residues. The full variable domain, rest sourced from reference TRBV7-9 and TRBJ1-1, is DTGVSQNPRHKITKRGQNVTFRCDPISEHNRLYWYRQTLGQGPEFLTYFQNEAQLEKSRLLSDRFSAERPKGSFSTLEIQRTEQGDSAMYLCASSLVGRGGLNTEAFFGQGTRLTVV.

The genes are TRBV28 and TRBJ1-2, with 7 bases matching TRBD1. Per the germline V gene, CDR1 is MDHEN and CDR2 is SYDVKM. The CDR3 contains 13 residues. V lost 5 bases and J lost 3; bases outside the gene matches: 3. CDR3: CASSQGGDYGYTF. The CDR3 DNA reads TGTGCCAGCAGTCAGGGGGGCGACTATGGCTACACCTTC.

V usage is TRBV18 and J usage is TRBJ2-5; D uncertain. The CDR3 runs to 14 residues. The germline gives CDR1 KGHSH, CDR2 LQKENI. Between the trimmed V and J ends, which lost 5 bases and 5 bases, there was a span of 15 bases. The CDR3 nucleotides read TGTGCCAGCTCAACCCCGAATGCTAGGGAGACCCAGTACTTC. Protein product: CASSTPNARETQYF.

This clone has only a few counts. V is TRBV6-6 and J is TRBJ1-4, with 7 bases identical to TRBD1. The V gene's germline CDR1 is MNHNY and CDR2 SVGAGI (reference sequence). This CDR3 is 17 amino acids long. V lost 5 bases and J lost 0; bases outside the gene matches: 9. The CDR3 sequence is CASSRQGSSATNEKLFF. The CDR3 DNA follows: TGTGCCAGCAGTCGACAGGGAAGTTCGGCAACTAATGAAAAACTGTTTTTT.

The genes are TRBV7-9 and TRBJ1-3, with 7 bases lining up with TRBD1. There are 16 residues in the CDR3. CDR1 and CDR2 from the germline V gene are SEHNR and FQNEAQ (reference sequence). V lost 5 bases and J lost 0; bases outside the gene matches: 7. The chain's CDR3 is CASSKRQGTSGNTIYF. The CDR3 region has the DNA TGTGCCAGCAGCAAGCGACAGGGAACCTCTGGAAACACCATATATTTT.

The rearrangement uses TRBV7-2 and TRBJ2-1, with TRBD2 matching 13 bases. V lost 5 bases and J lost 0; bases outside the gene matches: 10. The CDR3 totals 19 residues. Germline V lookup: CDR1 SGHTA, CDR2 FQGNSA. The chain's CDR3 is CASSLLPTSGRSSYNEQFF. CDR3 bases: TGTGCCAGCAGCCTGCTACCGACTAGCGGGAGGAGCTCCTACAATGAGCAGTTCTTC.

This clone was observed a single time. The chain is built from TRBV19 and TRBJ1-4; the match to TRBD1 covers 9 bases. This CDR3 is built from 13 residues. Per the germline V gene, CDR1 is LNHDA and CDR2 is SQIVND (reference sequence). V shed 6 bases and J 8 bases; nucleotides not matched to a gene: 4. CDR3 nucleotides: TGTGCCAGTAGGGGGACAGGGTTCGAAAAACTGTTTTTT. This translates into CASRGTGFEKLFF. Supplemented by reference TRBV19 and TRBJ1-4, the full variable domain reads DGGITQSPKYLFRKEGQNVTLSCEQNLNHDAMYWYRQDPGQGLRLIYYSQIVNDFQKGDIAEGYSVSREKKESFPLTVTSAQKNPTAFYLCASRGTGFEKLFFGSGTQLSVL.

The V call is TRBV3-1 (or the pseudogene TRBV3-2), the J call TRBJ1-1, with 7 bases matching TRBD1. The CDR3 consists of 15 residues. V shed 4 bases, J shed 7 bases, and the junction held 12 bases outside the gene matches. The germline gives CDR1 LGHDT, CDR2 YNNKEL (reference sequence). The CDR3 nucleotides are TGTGCCAGCAGCCCTGGGGAGGGGGCAATTGTTGAAGCTTTCTTT. The encoded protein is CASSPGEGAIVEAFF.

This clone has just a few counts. The chain has TRBV19 and TRBJ1-2, with 9 bases matching TRBD1. Germline CDR1 is LNHDA and CDR2 is SQIVND (reference sequence). The CDR3 has 15 amino acids. After removal of 3 bases from V and 3 bases from J, the junction contained 5 bases not matched to a gene. In nucleotides, the CDR3 is TGTGCCAGTAGTATTAACAGGGGGCCGGACTATGGCTACACCTTC. It codes for CASSINRGPDYGYTF.

The rearrangement links TRBV5-4 to TRBJ2-5; maybe TRBD2 (6 bases). V lost 0 bases, J lost 4 bases, and 10 bases lay in between. The CDR3 length is 14 residues. Looked up from germline, CDR1 is SGHNT and CDR2 is YYREEE (reference sequence). The CDR3 loop reads CASSLVGAGETQYF. The CDR3 DNA reads TGTGCCAGCAGCTTGGTCGGAGCGGGAGAGACCCAGTACTTC.

V gene TRBV2 combines with J gene TRBJ1-5, with D maybe TRBD1 (6 bases). The CDR3 consists of 15 residues. V was cut by 3 bases and J by 4 bases, with 13 bases left in between. Looked up from germline, CDR1 is SNHLY and CDR2 is FYNNEI. The CDR3 protein is CASSDGTNVNQPQHF. The CDR3, as DNA: TGTGCCAGCAGTGACGGGACAAATGTAAATCAGCCCCAGCATTTT.

The CDR3 loop reads CASSPSGSLLGETQYF. Written as DNA, the CDR3 is TGTGCCAGCAGCCCGAGCGGGAGTTTATTGGGAGAGACCCAGTACTTC. The chain has TRBV7-3 and TRBJ2-5; 8 nucleotides match TRBD2. The junction had 12 bases not matched to a gene; V was cut back by 5 bases and J by 4 bases. The germline V gene has CDR1 SGHTA and CDR2 FQGTGA. The CDR3 is 16 residues long.

The V and J genes are TRBV7-2 and TRBJ1-1; 8 bases are a match to TRBD1. The CDR3 sequence is 15 residues long. With 5 bases clipped from V and 1 base from J, the junction kept 6 bases outside the gene matches. CDR1 is SGHTA and CDR2 is FQGNSA in the germline V gene. This CDR3 is CASSIQGAGNTEAFF. The CDR3 DNA follows: TGTGCCAGCAGCATTCAGGGGGCGGGGAACACTGAAGCTTTCTTT.

This clone has just one count. The chain joins TRBV7-9 to TRBJ1-4; D remains unclear. Germline V gene lookup returns CDR1 SEHNR and CDR2 FQNEAQ (reference sequence). CDR3 length equals 15 residues. V dropped 5 bases and J dropped 2 bases, with 12 bases sitting between them. The CDR3, as DNA: TGTGCCAGCAGCCCCGGGCAAGCGACTAATGAAAAACTGTTTTTT. Protein product: CASSPGQATNEKLFF.

This clone was picked up one time. The V and J genes are TRBV6-5 and TRBJ2-3; D unresolved. V lost 6 bases, J lost 0 bases, and 4 bases lay in between. The germline V gene encodes CDR1 MNHEY and CDR2 SVGAGI. This CDR3 region has 12 residues. This CDR3 is CASSSSTDTQYF. The CDR3 DNA reads as TGTGCCAGCAGCTCTAGCACAGATACGCAGTATTTT.

The chain recombines TRBV6-5 with TRBJ1-5; possible D gene TRBD1, 5 bases. Germline loops: CDR1 MNHEY, CDR2 SVGAGI. This CDR3 region has 14 residues. Trimming took 5 bases from V and 7 from J, leaving 15 bases between them. CDR3 nucleotide sequence: TGTGCCAGCAGTCCATCTGCAGGGAACCAGCCCCAGCATTTT. It translates to CASSPSAGNQPQHF.

The count of this clone is one. J is TRBJ2-5 and V is TRBV19; the D is unclear. Trimming pared 3 bases from V and 4 bases from J, leaving 15 bases between. CDR1 is LNHDA, CDR2 SQIVND, per germline (reference sequence). CDR3 size: 15 residues. The CDR3 protein is CASSIPGRLSETQYF. Written as DNA, the CDR3 is TGTGCCAGTAGTATCCCCGGTCGGCTTTCAGAGACCCAGTACTTC. Full variable domain (remainder filled in from reference TRBV19 and TRBJ2-5): DGGITQSPKYLFRKEGQNVTLSCEQNLNHDAMYWYRQDPGQGLRLIYYSQIVNDFQKGDIAEGYSVSREKKESFPLTVTSAQKNPTAFYLCASSIPGRLSETQYFGPGTRLLVL.

The rearrangement joins TRBV10-3 to TRBJ2-7, with 7 bases aligning to TRBD1. The CDR3 has 14 amino acids. Trimming removed 10 bases from V and 5 bases from J; junction bases left unmatched: 14. Germline V lookup: CDR1 ENHRY, CDR2 SYGVKD. The CDR3 DNA reads TGTGCCACCAGAGAACAGGGGTCTGGGAACGAGCAGTACTTC. Its translation: CATREQGSGNEQYF.

The rearrangement links TRBV29-1 to TRBJ2-3, with 10 bases identical to TRBD1. The J segment lost 2 bases and the V segment lost 4 bases, leaving 3 bases of the junction unmatched. The CDR3 spans 14 residues. The V gene's germline CDR1 is SQVTM and CDR2 ANQGSEA. CDR3: CSVGGTGDTDTQYF. Here the CDR3 DNA reads TGCAGCGTTGGTGGGACAGGGGACACAGATACGCAGTATTTT.

Details on this clone: A junction end diverges from the germline sequence, so it may reflect a read error. The chain has TRBV7-7 and TRBJ1-1, with unresolved D. The CDR3 has 13 residues. Germline-derived CDR1 and CDR2 are SSHAT and FNYEAQ (reference sequence). The CDR3 sequence is CASSSTLNTEAFF. Written as DNA, the CDR3 is TGTGCTAGCAGCTCAACCCTCAACACTGAAGCTTTCTTT.

The rearrangement joins TRBV19 to TRBJ2-7; TRBD1 matches 7 bases. Looked up from germline, CDR1 is LNHDA and CDR2 is SQIVND (reference sequence). The V gene end was trimmed by 9 bases and the J gene end by 3 bases; junction bases not matched to a gene: 17. The CDR3 is made up of 16 amino acids. The CDR3 loop is CARTGTARCEFYEQYF. Written as DNA, the CDR3 is TGTGCCAGAACCGGGACAGCCCGTTGCGAGTTCTACGAGCAGTACTTC.

This clone was counted once. The chain combines TRBV5-5 with TRBJ1-5; D is possibly TRBD1 (6 bases). V was trimmed by 3 bases and J by 5 bases, leaving 15 bases between them. The CDR3 extends over 15 amino acids. Germline V gene data show CDR1 as SGHKS and CDR2 as YYEKEE (reference sequence). CDR3 coding DNA: TGTGCCAGCAGCTCCCAGGGGCAGGGAGATCAGCCCCAGCATTTT. This codes for CASSSQGQGDQPQHF.